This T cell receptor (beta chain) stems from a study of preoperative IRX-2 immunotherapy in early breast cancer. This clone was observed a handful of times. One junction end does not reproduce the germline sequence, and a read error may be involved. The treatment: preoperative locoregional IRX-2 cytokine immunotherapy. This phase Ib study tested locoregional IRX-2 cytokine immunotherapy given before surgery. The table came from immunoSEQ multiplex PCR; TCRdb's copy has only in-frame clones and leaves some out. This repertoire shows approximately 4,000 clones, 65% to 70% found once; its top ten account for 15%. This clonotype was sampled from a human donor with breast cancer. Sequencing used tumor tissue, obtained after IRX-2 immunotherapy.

Here the CDR3 reads CASRLVRGATGELFF. CDR3 nucleotide sequence: TGCGCCAGCCGCTTAGTACGGGGGGCGACCGGGGAGCTGTTTTTT. This chain uses TRBV5-1 with TRBJ2-2, with D perhaps matching TRBD2 (7 bases). Per germline, CDR1 SGHRS and CDR2 YFSETQ. The CDR3 runs to 15 residues.